The 22 T cell receptor beta chains in this list originate from one sample, sequenced in a study of memory CD4+ T cells and cytomegalovirus serostatus. Method: immunoSEQ multiplex PCR; TCRdb's copy keeps in-frame clones and lacks some. Among fewer than 35,000 clones listed, 76% were seen once. The sort gate was single viable CD3+CD4+CD8-CD45RO+ cells for memory CD4+ T cells. Sequencing was performed on memory CD4+ T cells from blood. These receptors came from an adult in good health and CMV-seronegative.

This clone was detected a few times. The chain recombines TRBV4-1 with TRBJ1-3; D gene uncertain. CDR1 and CDR2 from the germline V gene are MGHRA and YSYEKL. Trimming stripped 0 bases from V and 0 bases from J, with 9 bases between. This CDR3 is 16 amino acids long. The CDR3 spells CASSQDPGYSGNTIYF. CDR3 in DNA: TGCGCCAGCAGCCAAGATCCGGGCTACTCTGGAAACACCATATATTTT.

The chain's CDR3 is CASSLAGSSYNEQFF. CDR3 bases: TGTGCCAGCAGCTTAGCAGGGAGCTCCTACAATGAGCAGTTCTTC. The chain combines TRBV7-2 with TRBJ2-1, with D possibly TRBD2 on 5 matching bases. This CDR3 region has 15 residues. The V gene lost 0 bases and the J gene lost 0 bases, with 6 bases spanning the gap. Germline assignment: CDR1 SGHTA and CDR2 FQGNSA.

J is TRBJ1-2 and V is TRBV7-2; D gene ambiguous. Between the trimmed V and J ends, which lost 3 bases and 6 bases, there was a span of 17 bases. The CDR3 sequence is 15 residues long. The V gene's germline CDR1 is SGHTA and CDR2 FQGNSA. The CDR3 reads CASSLLRGGMNGYTF. In DNA form, the CDR3 reads TGTGCCAGCAGCTTGCTTCGGGGAGGGATGAATGGCTACACCTTC. Together with reference TRBV7-2 and TRBJ1-2, the CDR3 gives the full variable domain: GAGVSQSPSNKVTEKGKDVELRCDPISGHTALYWYRQSLGQGLEFLIYFQGNSAPDKSGLPSDRFSAERTGGSVSTLTIQRTQQEDSAVYLCASSLLRGGMNGYTFGSGTRLTVV.

The gene calls are TRBV7-6 and TRBJ2-7, with D perhaps given as TRBD1 or TRBD2 (6 bases each). The CDR3 covers 15 residues. The germline V gene has CDR1 SGHVS and CDR2 FNYEAQ. Trimming shortened V by 4 bases and J by 2 bases, and 15 bases separated the two germline ends. For the CDR3, the DNA is TGTGCCAGCAGCTGGGACGGAGGGGGGCCCTACGAGCAGTACTTC. Translated: CASSWDGGGPYEQYF.

The J gene is TRBJ1-4, the V gene TRBV29-1; possible D gene TRBD1, 6 bases. CDR1 SQVTM and CDR2 ANQGSEA come from the germline V gene. V was trimmed by 5 bases and J by 3 bases, leaving 10 bases between them. The CDR3 has 13 residues. Written as DNA, the CDR3 is TGCAGCGTTACAGGGTCCTCTAATGAAAAACTGTTTTTT. Translation gives CSVTGSSNEKLFF.

The chain joins TRBV6-5 to TRBJ2-1; 7 nucleotides line up with TRBD2. Germline lookup yields CDR1 MNHEY and CDR2 SVGAGI. V trimming: 6 bases; J trimming: 5 bases; junction bases outside the gene matches: 7. The CDR3 runs 14 residues. The CDR3 protein is CASRTRGIDNEQFF. CDR3 DNA sequence: TGTGCCAGCAGAACGCGGGGGATTGACAATGAGCAGTTCTTC.

The rearrangement joins TRBV7-9 to TRBJ1-2; TRBD1 matches at 7 bases. J gave up 4 bases and V 6 bases, and 8 bases lay outside the gene matches. Germline-derived CDR1 and CDR2 are SEHNR and FQNEAQ (reference sequence). CDR3 length equals 14 residues. CDR3 amino acids: CASSRDRAIYGYTF. As DNA, the CDR3 is TGTGCCAGCAGTCGTGACAGGGCAATCTATGGCTACACCTTC.

The CDR3 reads CASSLRGEWGEQYF. The CDR3, as DNA: TGTGCCAGCTCCTTAAGAGGGGAGTGGGGCGAGCAGTACTTC. The chain combines TRBV18 with TRBJ2-7; TRBD1 or TRBD2 may be the D gene (5 bases each). V lost 6 bases and J lost 6, with 18 bases in between. Germline CDR1 KGHSH, CDR2 LQKENI. This CDR3 contains 14 residues.

The genes are TRBV29-1 and TRBJ2-3; 8 bases fit TRBD2. In germline, CDR1 is SQVTM, CDR2 ANQGSEA. V trimming: 7 bases; J trimming: 5 bases; junction bases outside the gene matches: 11. This CDR3 region has 14 residues. The CDR3, as DNA: TGCAGCGGGGGACGGGGGGGCCGAGGAGATACGCAGTATTTT. Protein sequence: CSGGRGGRGDTQYF.

This chain joins TRBV7-2 and TRBJ2-3; D possibly corresponds to TRBD1 (6 bases). Germline CDR1 and CDR2: SGHTA and FQGNSA. Trimming removed 1 base from V and 1 base from J, with 15 bases in between. The CDR3 sequence is 17 residues long. The CDR3 DNA is TGTGCCAGCAGCTTAGTTAGGGGGAACCGACGCACAGATACGCAGTATTTT. Its protein is CASSLVRGNRRTDTQYF.

In regard to this clone: Other DNA sequences of this sample code for an identical CDR3. The chain joins TRBV18 to TRBJ1-5, with unresolved D. V gave up 1 base and J gave up 0 bases, with 7 bases separating them. Per germline, CDR1 KGHSH and CDR2 LQKENI. This CDR3 spans 15 amino acids. The CDR3 here is CASSPQTISNQPQHF. The CDR3 DNA is TGTGCCAGCTCACCACAGACTATTAGCAATCAGCCCCAGCATTTT.

The V gene is TRBV6-5, the J gene TRBJ1-4; the D is unclear. The CDR3 is 11 residues long. V shed 6 bases and J shed 7 bases, with 6 bases lying between them. In germline, CDR1 is MNHEY, CDR2 SVGAGI. The CDR3 is CASRISEKLFF. CDR3 nucleotides: TGTGCCAGCAGGATAAGTGAAAAACTGTTTTTT.

This chain connects TRBV10-3 to TRBJ2-7, with TRBD1 matching 7 bases. V dropped 5 bases and J dropped 1; count of bases not matched to a gene: 2. Germline V gene lookup returns CDR1 ENHRY and CDR2 SYGVKD. The length of the CDR3 is 13 residues. In nucleotides, the CDR3 is TGTGCCATCAGTTTGACAGGGTCCTACGAGCAGTACTTC. It specifies CAISLTGSYEQYF.

J is TRBJ2-6 and V is TRBV4-3, with unresolved D. CDR3 size: 14 residues. Deletions cut 0 bases from V and 8 bases from J, with 8 bases between. The germline V gene has CDR1 LGHNA and CDR2 YSLEER. CDR3 in DNA: TGCGCCAGCAGCCAAGAATACGACTCCAACGTCCTGACTTTC. Translated: CASSQEYDSNVLTF.

This clone occurred once. CDR3 protein: CASSDRDRVQFF. DNA for the CDR3: TGTGCCAGCAGCGACCGGGACAGGGTGCAGTTCTTC. The chain recombines TRBV7-2 with TRBJ2-1; 9 positions match TRBD1. Germline CDR1 and CDR2: SGHTA and FQGNSA. The V segment lost 5 bases and the J segment 12 bases; nucleotides outside the gene matches: 5. The CDR3 runs 12 residues.

This rearrangement joins TRBV19 to TRBJ1-5; 7 nucleotides match TRBD1. The V gene end was trimmed by 7 bases and the J gene end by 3 bases; junction bases not matched to a gene: 9. Germline CDR1 and CDR2: LNHDA and SQIVND (reference sequence). There are 15 residues in the CDR3. Here the CDR3 reads CASNPDRIDNQPQHF. The CDR3 DNA sequence: TGTGCCAGTAACCCGGACAGGATCGACAATCAGCCCCAGCATTTT.

The genes are TRBV9 and TRBJ2-3; unclear D gene. The CDR3 runs to 16 residues. The V end lost 3 bases, the J end lost 2 bases, and 16 bases lay between the germline ends. Germline V gene sequence: CDR1 SGDLS, CDR2 YYNGEE. The CDR3 bases are TGTGCCAGCAGCGACGGACCTTCAGTGGTCACAGATACGCAGTATTTT. The encoded protein is CASSDGPSVVTDTQYF.

A remark on this clone: Other DNA sequences within the sample encode an identical CDR3. The chain couples TRBV6-5 to TRBJ2-7, with TRBD1 matching 9 bases. This CDR3 comprises 13 residues. The ends lost 6 bases at V and 1 base at J; junction bases unmatched: 1. Germline V gives CDR1 MNHEY, CDR2 SVGAGI. The CDR3 reads CASSDRGSYEQYF. DNA of the CDR3: TGTGCCAGCAGCGACAGGGGGTCCTACGAGCAGTACTTC.

This chain links TRBV30 with TRBJ1-1; no definite D call. This CDR3 spans 15 amino acids. With 0 bases removed from V and 0 bases from J, the gap between germline ends came to 11 bases. In germline, CDR1 is GTSNPN, CDR2 SVGIG (reference sequence). CDR3 nucleotide sequence: TGTGCCTGGAGTGTAGGGCTCGCCATGAACACTGAAGCTTTCTTT. Amino acids: CAWSVGLAMNTEAFF.

The V call is TRBV7-8, the J call TRBJ2-7, with 9 bases aligning to TRBD2. J gave up 4 bases and V 5 bases, and 6 bases lay outside the gene matches. CDR1 SGHVS and CDR2 FQNEAQ come from the germline V gene. The CDR3 is made up of 14 amino acids. The CDR3 region has the DNA TGTGCCAGCAGCGCAACTAGCGGGTGGTACGAGCAGTACTTC. Its protein is CASSATSGWYEQYF.

The genes are TRBV5-1 and TRBJ1-6; TRBD1 matches 8 bases. The CDR3 is made up of 15 amino acids. Germline loops: CDR1 SGHRS, CDR2 YFSETQ. V lost 5 bases to trimming and J lost 12 bases; unmatched junction nucleotides: 13. The CDR3 nucleotides read TGCGCCAGCAGACCAGGGGACAGGCCGTCTGAACCCCTCCACTTT. Translated, it gives CASRPGDRPSEPLHF. Looking up the rest from reference TRBV5-1 and TRBJ1-6 gives the full variable domain: KAGVTQTPRYLIKTRGQQVTLSCSPISGHRSVSWYQQTPGQGLQFLFEYFSETQRNKGNFPGRFSGRQFSNSRSEMNVSTLELGDSALYLCASRPGDRPSEPLHFGNGTRLTVT.

V is TRBV6-1 and J is TRBJ2-1; D is perhaps TRBD1 or TRBD2 (5 bases each). V lost 3 bases and J lost 9, with 18 bases in between. CDR3 length: 15 amino acids. CDR1 is MNHNS, CDR2 SASEGT, per germline. The CDR3 DNA follows: TGTGCCAGCAGTGATCAGGGACCGGGAAGCGGTGAGCAGTTCTTC. It specifies CASSDQGPGSGEQFF.